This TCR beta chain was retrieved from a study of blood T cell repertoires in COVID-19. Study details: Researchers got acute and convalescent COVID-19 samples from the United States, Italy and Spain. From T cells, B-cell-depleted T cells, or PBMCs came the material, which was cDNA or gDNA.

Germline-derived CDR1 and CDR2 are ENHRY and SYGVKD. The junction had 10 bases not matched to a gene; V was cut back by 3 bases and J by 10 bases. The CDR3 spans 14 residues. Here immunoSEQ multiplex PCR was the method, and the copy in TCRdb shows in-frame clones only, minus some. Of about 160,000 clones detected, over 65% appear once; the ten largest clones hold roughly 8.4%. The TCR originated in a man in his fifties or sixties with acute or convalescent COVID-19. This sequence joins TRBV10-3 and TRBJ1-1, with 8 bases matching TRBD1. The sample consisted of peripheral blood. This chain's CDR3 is CAISEGGRGPRAFF. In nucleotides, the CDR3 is TGTGCCATCAGTGAAGGGGGCAGGGGGCCCAGAGCTTTCTTT.